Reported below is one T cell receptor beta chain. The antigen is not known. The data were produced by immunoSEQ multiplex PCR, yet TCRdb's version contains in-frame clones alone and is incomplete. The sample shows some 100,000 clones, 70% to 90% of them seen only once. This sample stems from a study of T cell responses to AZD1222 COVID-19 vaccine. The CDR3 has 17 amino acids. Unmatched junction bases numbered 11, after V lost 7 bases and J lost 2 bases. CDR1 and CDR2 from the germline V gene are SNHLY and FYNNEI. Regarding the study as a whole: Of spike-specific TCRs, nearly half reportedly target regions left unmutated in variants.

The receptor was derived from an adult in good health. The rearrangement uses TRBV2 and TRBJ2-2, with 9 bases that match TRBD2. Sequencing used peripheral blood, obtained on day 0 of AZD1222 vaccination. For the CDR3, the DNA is TGTGCCAGCAAGAAGGCCGGACTAGCGCGAAACACCGGGGAGCTGTTTTTT. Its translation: CASKKAGLARNTGELFF.